These T cell receptor beta chains were read from a single sample in a study of shared clonotypes between healthy human individuals. The repertoire was sequenced with immunoSEQ multiplex PCR; TCRdb's copy has only in-frame clones and lacks some. The profile covers more than 2,000,000 clones, with 93% appearing a single time and approximately 0.4% taken by the ten largest. Sequencing was performed on naive CD4+ T cells from PBMCs. Every receptor here comes from a man between 18 and 35 years old in good health. Some clones in this sample may be carry-over from other donors' samples. Each CDR3 is given with its conserved first and last residue. The D gene is left open where the match is weak. Some rows have no size entry. The others give once, few or many, or a class for an expanded clone.

D gene: NA; clone size: NA; V gene: TRBV21-1; J gene: TRBJ2-4; CDR3 DNA: TGTGCCAGGACGTGCCGGGAGTCCAAAAACATTCAGTACTTC; CDR3 protein: CARTCRESKNIQYF
D gene: NA; clone size: once; V gene: TRBV7-2; J gene: TRBJ1-2; CDR3 DNA: TGTGCCAGCAGCTTTGAGGGGACAAATCACTATGGCTACACCTTC; CDR3 protein: CASSFEGTNHYGYTF
D gene: TRBD2; clone size: NA; V gene: TRBV5-1; J gene: TRBJ2-7; CDR3 DNA: TGCGCCAGCAGCCCCCATGGGGGGGCCTACGAGCAGTACTTC; CDR3 protein: CASSPHGGAYEQYF
D gene: NA; clone size: NA; V gene: TRBV7-8; J gene: TRBJ2-7; CDR3 DNA: TGTGCCAGCAGCTTAGGGAGGCCGTACGAGCAGTACTTC; CDR3 protein: CASSLGRPYEQYF
D gene: TRBD1; clone size: NA; V gene: TRBV5-1; J gene: TRBJ1-2; CDR3 DNA: TGCGCCAGCAGCTTGCGGGACAGCATGGATGGCTACACCTTC; CDR3 protein: CASSLRDSMDGYTF
D gene: TRBD1; clone size: few; V gene: TRBV7-3; J gene: TRBJ2-2; CDR3 DNA: TGTGCCAGCAGCCACAGGGGCAGGAACACCGGGGAGCTGTTTTTT; CDR3 protein: CASSHRGRNTGELFF
D gene: TRBD1; clone size: NA; V gene: TRBV5-1; J gene: TRBJ2-5; CDR3 DNA: TGCGCCAGCAGCTTGAGGGGGCTAGAGACCCAGTACTTC; CDR3 protein: CASSLRGLETQYF
D gene: NA; clone size: NA; V gene: TRBV27; J gene: TRBJ2-2; CDR3 DNA: TGTGCCAGCAGTTTAAGTCGGAACACCGGGGAGCTGTTTTTT; CDR3 protein: CASSLSRNTGELFF
D gene: NA; clone size: NA; V gene: TRBV6-1; J gene: TRBJ2-5; CDR3 DNA: TGTGCCAGCAGTGCGGACCGTAGCGCAGAGACCCAGTACTTC; CDR3 protein: CASSADRSAETQYF
D gene: TRBD2; clone size: NA; V gene: TRBV9; J gene: TRBJ2-7; CDR3 DNA: TGTGCCAGCAGCGTAGGAGCTAGCGGGAGTCTCTACGAGCAGTACTTC; CDR3 protein: CASSVGASGSLYEQYF
D gene: TRBD2; clone size: NA; V gene: TRBV6-1; J gene: TRBJ2-1; CDR3 DNA: TGTGCCAGCAGTGACTTAAGGACTAGCGACGCCGGGGATGAGCAGTTCTTC; CDR3 protein: CASSDLRTSDAGDEQFF
D gene: NA; clone size: NA; V gene: TRBV28; J gene: TRBJ2-1; CDR3 DNA: TGTGCCAGCGGGACCTACAATGAGCAGTTCTTC; CDR3 protein: CASGTYNEQFF
D gene: NA; clone size: NA; V gene: TRBV28; J gene: TRBJ2-5; CDR3 DNA: TGTGCCAGCCTACCCTCTTGGCGGGGAGAGACCCAGTACTTC; CDR3 protein: CASLPSWRGETQYF
D gene: NA; clone size: NA; V gene: TRBV11-2; J gene: TRBJ2-5; CDR3 DNA: TGTGCCAGCAGCTTACCGCTAGGGACGCTCCAAGAGACCCAGTACTTC; CDR3 protein: CASSLPLGTLQETQYF
D gene: NA; clone size: NA; V gene: TRBV28; J gene: TRBJ1-4; CDR3 DNA: TGTGCCACCATCAGGAATGAAAAACTGTTTTTT; CDR3 protein: CATIRNEKLFF
D gene: NA; clone size: NA; V gene: TRBV28; J gene: TRBJ1-5; CDR3 DNA: TGTGCCAGCAGTTTAGACGCAGGGGCGTTGAGTAATCAGCCCCAGCATTTT; CDR3 protein: CASSLDAGALSNQPQHF
D gene: TRBD1; clone size: NA; V gene: TRBV4-3; J gene: TRBJ1-2; CDR3 DNA: TGCGCCAGCAGCCCAGGGACAGGGGGCTTCTATGGCTACACCTTC; CDR3 protein: CASSPGTGGFYGYTF
D gene: TRBD1; clone size: NA; V gene: TRBV7-8; J gene: TRBJ2-7; CDR3 DNA: TGTGCCAGCGGACAGGGTCTGACACCCTACGAGCAGTACTTC; CDR3 protein: CASGQGLTPYEQYF
D gene: TRBD1; clone size: NA; V gene: TRBV15; J gene: TRBJ1-4; CDR3 DNA: TGTGCCACCAGCGGGGGACAGGGCGGTGATGAAAAACTGTTTTTT; CDR3 protein: CATSGGQGGDEKLFF
D gene: NA; clone size: NA; V gene: TRBV7-8; J gene: TRBJ2-2; CDR3 DNA: TGTGCCAGCAGCTTAGTTGTCCAGGGAGGAGGAACCGGGGAGCTGTTTTTT; CDR3 protein: CASSLVVQGGGTGELFF
D gene: TRBD1; clone size: NA; V gene: TRBV5-6; J gene: TRBJ1-4; CDR3 DNA: TGTGCCAGCAGCTGGCGGGACAGGGGCAGGGAAAAACTGTTTTTT; CDR3 protein: CASSWRDRGREKLFF
D gene: TRBD1; clone size: NA; V gene: TRBV15; J gene: TRBJ2-5; CDR3 DNA: TGTGCCACCAAGAGGGGGCTCGGAGAGACCCAGTACTTC; CDR3 protein: CATKRGLGETQYF
D gene: NA; clone size: NA; V gene: TRBV28; J gene: TRBJ1-2; CDR3 DNA: TGTGCCAGCAGTTACCCACAGGGAATAGGGGTAGGCTACACCTTC; CDR3 protein: CASSYPQGIGVGYTF
D gene: NA; clone size: NA; V gene: TRBV18; J gene: TRBJ2-7; CDR3 DNA: TGTGCCAGCTCACCTGGTGGCTCAGGGGTCTACGAGCAGTACTTC; CDR3 protein: CASSPGGSGVYEQYF
D gene: TRBD1; clone size: NA; V gene: TRBV28; J gene: TRBJ2-5; CDR3 DNA: TGTGCCAGCAGTTGGTGGGGACAGATTGAGACCCAGTACTTC; CDR3 protein: CASSWWGQIETQYF
D gene: NA; clone size: NA; V gene: TRBV28; J gene: TRBJ1-2; CDR3 DNA: TGTGCCAGCACCTTAACGACAGCCAACTATGGCTACACCTTC; CDR3 protein: CASTLTTANYGYTF
D gene: TRBD1; clone size: NA; V gene: TRBV6-5; J gene: TRBJ2-2; CDR3 DNA: TGTGCCAGCAGTTACGCGACAGGGCAAACCGGGGAGCTGTTTTTT; CDR3 protein: CASSYATGQTGELFF
D gene: NA; clone size: NA; V gene: TRBV5-1; J gene: TRBJ1-1; CDR3 DNA: TGCGCCAGCACATCCGGAGGGGCGGGTCGGGGACAAGCTTTCTTT; CDR3 protein: CASTSGGAGRGQAFF
D gene: NA; clone size: NA; V gene: TRBV30; J gene: TRBJ2-1; CDR3 DNA: TGTGCCTGGAGTCCCCCCTCCTCGCCGGGGCAGTTCTTC; CDR3 protein: CAWSPPSSPGQFF
D gene: NA; clone size: NA; V gene: TRBV30; J gene: TRBJ2-1; CDR3 DNA: TGTGCCTGGAGTAGAAAGCAAAAGGATGAGCAGTTCTTC; CDR3 protein: CAWSRKQKDEQFF
D gene: TRBD2; clone size: NA; V gene: TRBV5-1; J gene: TRBJ2-3; CDR3 DNA: TGCGCCAGCAGCGCGACGGCGGGAGGGCCCGGAGATACGCAGTATTTT; CDR3 protein: CASSATAGGPGDTQYF
D gene: NA; clone size: NA; V gene: TRBV7-2; J gene: TRBJ1-1; CDR3 DNA: TGTGCCAGCAGCTTAATCCAGGGTATCACTGAAGCTTTCTTT; CDR3 protein: CASSLIQGITEAFF
D gene: NA; clone size: NA; V gene: TRBV19; J gene: TRBJ1-5; CDR3 DNA: TGTGCCAGTAGTATAGATGCCGTCCAGCCCCAGCATTTT; CDR3 protein: CASSIDAVQPQHF
D gene: NA; clone size: NA; V gene: TRBV18; J gene: TRBJ2-5; CDR3 DNA: TGTGCCAGCTCACCACCCAATTCAGGTGAAGGGAAAGAGACCCAGTACTTC; CDR3 protein: CASSPPNSGEGKETQYF
D gene: NA; clone size: NA; V gene: TRBV6-5; J gene: TRBJ2-7; CDR3 DNA: TGTGCCAGCAGTCCCACCCGGTGGGAGGCAAACGAGCAGTACTTC; CDR3 protein: CASSPTRWEANEQYF